This is a list of T cell receptor beta chains from one sample in a study of T cell responses to AZD1222 COVID-19 vaccine. TCRdb keeps only in-frame clones here, not all; method: immunoSEQ multiplex PCR. The sample shows about 140,000 clones, approximately 90% of them seen only once. Source: peripheral blood, taken on day 0 of AZD1222 vaccination. These receptors were collected from an adult in good health. Both conserved end residues are part of each CDR3. D genes are given only for firm matches. Clone size is stated in some rows and not others, as once, few, many or a class when expanded.

v_call,j_call,d_call,clone_size,cdr3_aa,cdr3_nt
TRBV24-1,TRBJ2-7,-,-,CATSDSSRYEQYF,TGTGCCACCAGTGATTCTTCGCGGTACGAGCAGTACTTC
TRBV29-1,TRBJ2-1,TRBD2,-,CSVEGTRTSGYNEQFF,TGCAGCGTCGAAGGGACCCGGACTAGCGGGTACAATGAGCAGTTCTTC
TRBV5-1,TRBJ2-1,-,-,CASSLGINEQFF,TGCGCCAGCAGCTTGGGTATCAATGAGCAGTTCTTC
TRBV19,TRBJ1-5,-,-,CASSIALGNRQPQHF,TGTGCCAGTAGTATAGCTTTGGGGAACCGGCAGCCCCAGCATTTT
TRBV18,TRBJ1-2,-,-,CASSPPGAGTYGYTF,TGTGCCAGCTCACCACCGGGGGCAGGGACCTATGGCTACACCTTC
TRBV28,TRBJ2-4,TRBD2,once,CASSLIAGWPIQYF,TGTGCCAGCAGTTTAATAGCGGGGTGGCCCATTCAGTACTTC
TRBV25-1,TRBJ1-4,TRBD1,-,CASSTRQGSNEKLFF,TGTGCCAGCAGTACCCGACAGGGATCTAATGAAAAACTGTTTTTT
TRBV6-5,TRBJ1-1,-,-,CASSLGHRLNTEAFF,TGTGCCAGCAGTTTGGGACACCGGCTGAACACTGAAGCTTTCTTT
TRBV27,TRBJ2-7,-,-,CASSSRQANSYEQYF,TGTGCCAGCAGTTCGAGACAGGCTAACTCCTACGAGCAGTACTTC
TRBV5-1,TRBJ2-7,TRBD1,-,CASSSYAQGAVGYEQYF,TGCGCCAGCAGTTCTTACGCACAGGGGGCGGTAGGCTACGAGCAGTACTTC
TRBV2,TRBJ1-5,TRBD1,-,CASSPRQGGHQPQHF,TGTGCCAGCAGTCCCCGACAGGGAGGCCATCAGCCCCAGCATTTT
TRBV19,TRBJ1-5,-,-,CASSTGPLSAQHF,TGTGCCAGTAGTACTGGGCCCCTCTCTGCCCAGCATTTT
TRBV18,TRBJ2-2,TRBD1,-,CASSPGQGAWTGELFF,TGTGCCAGCTCACCCGGACAGGGGGCATGGACCGGGGAGCTGTTTTTT
TRBV9,TRBJ2-2,-,-,CASSVTGGPTGELFF,TGTGCCAGCAGCGTAACCGGGGGTCCCACCGGGGAGCTGTTTTTT
TRBV30,TRBJ1-3,-,-,CAWSHPGFSGNTIYF,TGTGCCTGGAGTCACCCAGGGTTCTCTGGAAACACCATATATTTT
TRBV9,TRBJ2-5,-,-,CASSVRYQETQYF,TGTGCCAGCAGCGTCAGGTACCAAGAGACCCAGTACTTC
TRBV2,TRBJ2-3,-,-,CASFGGRGDTQYF,TGTGCCAGCTTTGGCGGTAGAGGTGATACGCAGTATTTT
TRBV6-5,TRBJ1-4,TRBD1,-,CASSYPGQGPRLFF,TGTGCCAGCAGTTACCCGGGACAGGGGCCTAGGCTGTTTTTT
TRBV19,TRBJ1-5,TRBD1,-,CASTSGTGGLQPQHF,TGTGCCAGTACCTCGGGAACAGGGGGACTTCAGCCCCAGCATTTT
TRBV7-9,TRBJ2-7,TRBD1,-,CASSSNRDRAYEQYF,TGTGCCAGCAGCTCAAACCGGGACAGAGCTTACGAGCAGTACTTC
TRBV7-9,TRBJ2-7,-,-,CASSLDGYYEQYF,TGTGCCAGCAGCTTAGACGGTTACTACGAGCAGTACTTC
TRBV7-9,TRBJ1-1,TRBD1,-,CASSLTGVNTEAFF,TGTGCCAGCAGCTTGACAGGGGTGAACACTGAAGCTTTCTTT
TRBV18,TRBJ2-3,-,-,CASSPSGFTDTQYF,TGTGCCAGCTCACCATCCGGGTTCACAGATACGCAGTATTTT
TRBV27,TRBJ2-7,-,-,CASSTGPLYEQYF,TGTGCCAGCAGTACCGGTCCGCTCTACGAGCAGTACTTC
TRBV11-2,TRBJ1-3,-,-,CASSLSRGSGNTIYF,TGTGCCAGCAGCTTGTCACGGGGCTCTGGAAACACCATATATTTT
TRBV13,TRBJ2-1,-,once,CASSLRGFRVGYNEQFF,TGTGCCAGCAGCCTTAGGGGATTTAGGGTGGGGTACAATGAGCAGTTCTTC
TRBV14,TRBJ2-7,-,-,CASSRAFRGNSYEQYF,TGTGCCAGCAGCCGGGCTTTTCGCGGTAACTCCTACGAGCAGTACTTC
TRBV12-3/TRBV12-4,TRBJ2-1,-,-,CASSPIRFEQFF,TGTGCCAGCAGCCCGATCCGGTTTGAGCAGTTCTTC
TRBV7-2,TRBJ1-2,TRBD1,-,CASSPRTGAYGYTF,TGTGCCAGCAGCCCCCGAACAGGGGCCTATGGCTACACCTTC
TRBV25-1,TRBJ1-4,-,-,CASSDSRGTNEKLFF,TGTGCCAGCAGTGATTCCAGGGGAACTAATGAAAAACTGTTTTTT
TRBV10-2,TRBJ1-6,-,-,CASRGSSYNSPLHF,TGCGCCAGTCGGGGGAGCTCCTATAATTCACCCCTCCACTTT
TRBV4-1,TRBJ2-7,TRBD2,once,CASSQGLAGPSYEQYF,TGCGCCAGCAGCCAAGGACTAGCGGGTCCCTCCTACGAGCAGTACTTC
TRBV15,TRBJ2-7,TRBD2,-,CATSRFPLADSYEQYF,TGTGCCACCAGCAGATTTCCGCTAGCGGACTCCTACGAGCAGTACTTC
TRBV6-2/TRBV6-3,TRBJ2-2,-,-,CASSYGPGDTGELFF,TGTGCCAGCAGTTATGGTCCAGGGGACACCGGGGAGCTGTTTTTT
TRBV5-4,TRBJ1-2,TRBD1,-,CASSSGQIYGYTF,TGTGCCAGCAGCTCGGGACAGATTTATGGCTACACCTTC
TRBV5-1,TRBJ2-2,-,-,CASSFKTGELFF,TGCGCCAGCAGCTTTAAGACCGGGGAGCTGTTTTTT
TRBV3-1/TRBV3-2,TRBJ2-3,-,-,CASSQLTDTQYF,TGTGCCAGCAGCCAACTCACAGATACGCAGTATTTT
TRBV11-3,TRBJ2-1,TRBD2,once,CASSRPGLAGREGQFF,TGTGCCAGCAGCCGACCGGGACTAGCGGGTCGGGAGGGGCAGTTCTTC
TRBV5-5,TRBJ2-7,TRBD1,-,CASSLGRGRDEQYF,TGTGCCAGCAGCTTGGGCAGGGGGCGCGACGAGCAGTACTTC
TRBV30,TRBJ1-5,-,-,CAWSGQQGVGQPQHF,TGTGCCTGGAGTGGTCAACAGGGAGTAGGGCAGCCCCAGCATTTT
TRBV28,TRBJ1-1,-,-,CASTNSGRRPEAFF,TGTGCCAGCACCAACTCGGGGAGGAGGCCAGAAGCTTTCTTT
TRBV27,TRBJ1-1,-,-,CASRSPPIVNVNTEAFF,TGTGCCAGCAGGAGTCCTCCCATCGTGAATGTTAACACTGAAGCTTTCTTT
TRBV2,TRBJ1-5,-,-,CASSMGDSNQPQHF,TGTGCCAGCAGTATGGGGGATAGCAATCAGCCCCAGCATTTT
TRBV7-9,TRBJ2-1,-,-,CASSLLGGPNEQFF,TGTGCCAGCAGCCTATTAGGGGGTCCCAATGAGCAGTTCTTC
TRBV3-1/TRBV3-2,TRBJ1-2,-,-,CASSFREHYGYTF,TGTGCCAGCAGTTTCAGGGAGCACTATGGCTACACCTTC
TRBV2,TRBJ2-7,-,-,CASRLFDTAYEQYF,TGTGCCAGCAGACTCTTTGACACCGCCTACGAGCAGTACTTC
TRBV2,TRBJ2-1,TRBD2,-,CASETGGYNEQFF,TGTGCCAGCGAGACGGGAGGGTACAATGAGCAGTTCTTC
TRBV28,TRBJ2-7,-,-,CASRAGAYEQYF,TGTGCCAGCAGGGCCGGGGCCTACGAGCAGTACTTC
TRBV12-3/TRBV12-4,TRBJ2-1,-,-,CASSKGHEQFF,TGTGCCAGCAGCAAGGGCCATGAGCAGTTCTTC
TRBV18,TRBJ1-2,-,-,CASSPNPINYGYTF,TGTGCCAGCTCACCTAACCCAATTAACTATGGCTACACCTTC
TRBV7-9,TRBJ1-5,-,-,CASSLGGPYRSNQPQHF,TGTGCCAGCAGCTTAGGGGGCCCCTACAGAAGCAATCAGCCCCAGCATTTT